A single sample gave rise to the 20 T cell receptor beta chains below, sequenced in a study of blood T cell repertoires in COVID-19. Method: immunoSEQ multiplex PCR; TCRdb's copy keeps in-frame clones and lacks some. This table has about 140,000 clones, about three quarters appearing once. Sequencing was performed on PBMCs or T cells enriched from blood (not recorded which). All receptors come from a woman aged 45-59 years who had recovered from COVID-19.

J is TRBJ2-2 and V is TRBV24-1, with D tentatively TRBD1 (6 bases). CDR3 length: 16 residues. V gave up 4 bases and J gave up 2 bases, with 13 bases separating them. CDR1 is KGHDR and CDR2 is SFDVKD in the germline V gene. The CDR3 coding sequence is TGTGCCACCAGTGACTTTGACAGGCTAAACACCGGGGAGCTGTTTTTT. This translates into CATSDFDRLNTGELFF.

The rearrangement joins TRBV11-3 to TRBJ2-5; TRBD1 aligns across 8 bases. This CDR3 comprises 17 residues. From germline, CDR1 is SGHNT and CDR2 YENEEA. J gave up 0 bases and V 4 bases, and 10 bases lay outside the gene matches. The CDR3 loop is CASSSLYGTGYQETQYF. The CDR3, as DNA: TGTGCCAGCAGCTCCCTTTATGGGACAGGTTACCAAGAGACCCAGTACTTC.

The rearrangement uses TRBV11-2 and TRBJ1-5, with D possibly being TRBD1 (5 bases). The CDR3 runs to 13 residues. Germline CDR1 reads SGHAT; CDR2 reads FQNNGV. V was shortened by 5 bases and J by 7 bases, with 12 bases between the two germline ends. The DNA of the CDR3 is TGTGCCAGCAGCCCTGGGGCGGGGCAGCCCCAGCATTTT. It specifies CASSPGAGQPQHF.

This sequence joins TRBV28 and TRBJ2-3, with 7 positions matching TRBD2. Per the germline V gene, CDR1 is MDHEN and CDR2 is SYDVKM. The CDR3 length is 15 residues. V trimming: 5 bases; J trimming: 4 bases; junction bases outside the gene matches: 9. The CDR3 region is CASSRLRERADTQYF. CDR3 DNA: TGTGCCAGCAGTAGGTTGCGGGAGAGGGCAGATACGCAGTATTTT.

The rearrangement uses TRBV10-2 and TRBJ1-3, with D perhaps TRBD1 (5 bases). V gave up 5 bases and J gave up 0 bases, with 14 bases separating them. In germline, CDR1 is WSHSY, CDR2 SAAADI. There are 16 residues in the CDR3. This CDR3 reads CASSRGTDLSGNTIYF. DNA for the CDR3: TGCGCCAGCAGTCGGGGGACGGACCTCTCTGGAAACACCATATATTTT.

DNA of the CDR3: TGTGCCAGCTCTGACGGCGGGAGTTATTACAATGAGCAGTTCTTC. Translated: CASSDGGSYYNEQFF. The V call is TRBV6-5, the J call TRBJ2-1; 7 bases map to TRBD2. The CDR3 sequence is 15 residues long. With 8 bases clipped from V and 4 bases from J, the junction kept 11 bases outside the gene matches. The germline gives CDR1 MNHEY, CDR2 SVGAGI.

The chain has TRBV4-1 and TRBJ1-1, with 7 bases fitting TRBD1. V lost 4 bases, J lost 5 bases, and 7 bases stayed unmatched. The length of the CDR3 is 14 residues. The V gene's germline CDR1 is MGHRA and CDR2 YSYEKL. The CDR3 sequence is CASSLRDRRTEAFF. CDR3 coding DNA: TGCGCCAGCAGCCTGCGGGACAGACGGACTGAAGCTTTCTTT.

The chain has TRBV28 and TRBJ1-5, with 7 bases aligning to TRBD1. V was clipped by 7 bases and J by 3 bases; unmatched bases: 15. CDR1 is MDHEN, CDR2 SYDVKM, per germline. The CDR3 extends over 17 amino acids. CDR3 coding DNA: TGTGCCAGCACTCCTCGACCATATGACAGGGACAATCAGCCCCAGCATTTT. Translating it yields CASTPRPYDRDNQPQHF. Looking up the rest from reference TRBV28 and TRBJ1-5 gives the full variable domain: DVKVTQSSRYLVKRTGEKVFLECVQDMDHENMFWYRQDPGLGLRLIYFSYDVKMKEKGDIPEGYSVSREKKERFSLILESASTNQTSMYLCASTPRPYDRDNQPQHFGDGTRLSIL.

The chain links TRBV11-3 to TRBJ2-4, with TRBD1 as a possible D gene (6 bases). The CDR3 runs to 12 residues. The germline gives CDR1 SGHNT, CDR2 YENEEA. The V end was cut by 5 bases, the J end by 9 bases, with 11 bases between. The CDR3 spells CASSLQGSIQYF. The CDR3 nucleotides read TGTGCCAGCAGCCTGCAGGGGAGCATTCAGTACTTC.

The rearrangement uses TRBV2 and TRBJ2-3; TRBD2 matches 9 bases. The length of the CDR3 is 18 residues. Germline V CDR1 and CDR2: SNHLY, FYNNEI. V shed 1 base and J 4 bases; nucleotides not matched to a gene: 12. The CDR3 is CASSEEGKRGAGADTQYF. The DNA of the CDR3 is TGTGCCAGCAGTGAAGAAGGCAAGCGGGGGGCCGGCGCAGATACGCAGTATTTT.

This clone was counted only a few times. This chain joins TRBV2 and TRBJ2-1, with TRBD2 matching over 9 bases. The V segment lost 6 bases and the J segment 0 bases; nucleotides outside the gene matches: 3. Germline CDR1 and CDR2: SNHLY and FYNNEI. The CDR3 sequence is 15 residues long. The CDR3 DNA follows: TGTGCCAGCAGGGAGACTAGCGGCTCCTACAATGAGCAGTTCTTC. Translation gives CASRETSGSYNEQFF.

A single count supports this clone. CDR3: CASSYGWGDYEQYF. The DNA of the CDR3 is TGTGCCAGCAGTTACGGGTGGGGAGACTACGAGCAGTACTTC. This chain links TRBV6-5 with TRBJ2-7, with D maybe TRBD2 (5 bases). CDR1 is MNHEY, CDR2 SVGAGI, per germline. The CDR3 is 14 amino acids. The germline V and J ends were trimmed by 2 bases and 3 bases, with 11 bases remaining between them.

The rearrangement joins TRBV29-1 to TRBJ1-1, with 7 bases fitting TRBD1. This CDR3 comprises 13 residues. J was trimmed by 4 bases and V by 4 bases; bases with no gene match: 6. Germline CDR1 and CDR2: SQVTM and ANQGSEA. The CDR3 loop reads CSVAGGVGTEAFF. DNA for the CDR3: TGCAGCGTTGCAGGGGGAGTTGGCACTGAAGCTTTCTTT. The full variable domain, completed using reference TRBV29-1 and TRBJ1-1, is SAVISQKPSRDICQRGTSLTIQCQVDSQVTMMFWYRQQPGQSLTLIATANQGSEATYESGFVIDKFPISRPNLTFSTLTVSNMSPEDSSIYLCSVAGGVGTEAFFGQGTRLTVV.

The chain couples TRBV10-3 to TRBJ1-1; 7 bases are shared with TRBD1. Per the germline V gene, CDR1 is ENHRY and CDR2 is SYGVKD. CDR3 size: 14 residues. With 3 bases clipped from V and 5 bases from J, the junction kept 6 bases outside the gene matches. In DNA, the CDR3 is TGTGCCATCAGTGAAGAGGGGGCTTGGACTGAAGCTTTCTTT. As protein: CAISEEGAWTEAFF.

A single count supports this clone. The V gene is TRBV5-1, the J gene TRBJ2-3; D might be TRBD1 (6 bases). Germline CDR1 SGHRS, CDR2 YFSETQ. Trimming took off 2 bases at V and 3 bases at J, with 13 bases between the two ends. The CDR3 spans 15 residues. The CDR3 is CASSFGQSGTDTQYF. The CDR3 DNA follows: TGCGCCAGCAGCTTTGGACAGTCCGGTACAGATACGCAGTATTTT.

There are a few counts of this clone. The chain joins TRBV25-1 to TRBJ2-1; D might be TRBD2 (7 bases). CDR3 length: 14 residues. The germline V gene encodes CDR1 MGHDK and CDR2 SYGVNS. Trimming shortened V by 6 bases and J by 6 bases, and 15 bases separated the two germline ends. CDR3 sequence (DNA): TGTGCCAGCAGGGAGGGGGGGCCCTCCAATGAGCAGTTCTTC. This gives the protein CASREGGPSNEQFF. The full variable domain, in which reference TRBV25-1 and TRBJ2-1 provide the parts outside the CDR3, is EADIYQTPRYLVIGTGKKITLECSQTMGHDKMYWYQQDPGMELHLIHYSYGVNSTEKGDLSSESTVSRIRTEHFPLTLESARPSHTSQYLCASREGGPSNEQFFGPGTRLTVL.

V and J are TRBV12-3 or TRBV12-4 and TRBJ2-1, with a weak D call TRBD1 (6 bases). The CDR3 has 13 residues. V lost 2 bases and J 12 bases, leaving 14 bases between the germline ends. The CDR3 DNA sequence: TGTGCCAGCAGTTTATGGGGGCAATTGGGGCAGTTCTTC. This gives the protein CASSLWGQLGQFF.

The V call is TRBV13, the J call TRBJ1-1, with D maybe TRBD1 (5 bases). This CDR3 has 15 residues. V shed 5 bases and J shed 4 bases, with 17 bases lying between them. In germline, CDR1 is PRHDT, CDR2 FYEKMQ (reference sequence). CDR3 amino acids: CASSPPSGGGTEAFF. The CDR3 DNA sequence: TGTGCCAGCAGCCCCCCCAGCGGGGGGGGCACTGAAGCTTTCTTT.

The chain has TRBV9 and TRBJ1-3; D gene uncertain. Germline values: CDR1 SGDLS, CDR2 YYNGEE. V gave up 0 bases and J gave up 1 base, with 14 bases separating them. The CDR3 consists of 17 residues. CDR3 nucleotide sequence: TGTGCCAGCAGCGTAGACCCAGAGAGGAGTTCTGGAAACACCATATATTTT. Its protein product is CASSVDPERSSGNTIYF.

This clone was recorded once. The chain joins TRBV2 to TRBJ1-5; D possibly corresponds to TRBD1 (6 bases). The CDR3 runs to 14 residues. With 7 bases removed from V and 6 bases from J, the gap between germline ends came to 16 bases. Germline CDR1 SNHLY, CDR2 FYNNEI. As DNA, the CDR3 is TGTGCCAGCACGCGACAGGAAACCGTTCAGCCCCAGCATTTT. Translated: CASTRQETVQPQHF. The full variable domain, in which reference TRBV2 and TRBJ1-5 provide the parts outside the CDR3, is EPEVTQTPSHQVTQMGQEVILRCVPISNHLYFYWYRQILGQKVEFLVSFYNNEISEKSEIFDDQFSVERPDGSNFTLKIRSTKLEDSAMYFCASTRQETVQPQHFGDGTRLSIL.